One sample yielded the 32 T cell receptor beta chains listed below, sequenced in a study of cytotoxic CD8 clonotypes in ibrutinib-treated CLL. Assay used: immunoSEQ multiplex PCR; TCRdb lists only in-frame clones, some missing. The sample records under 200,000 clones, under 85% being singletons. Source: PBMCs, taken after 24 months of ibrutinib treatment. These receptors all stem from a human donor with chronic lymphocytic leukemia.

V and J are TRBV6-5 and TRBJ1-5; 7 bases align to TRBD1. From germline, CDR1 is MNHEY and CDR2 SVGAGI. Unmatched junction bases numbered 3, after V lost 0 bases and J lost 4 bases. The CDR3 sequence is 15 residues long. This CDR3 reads CASSYSTRGNQPQHF. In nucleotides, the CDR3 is TGTGCCAGCAGTTACTCGACCAGGGGGAATCAGCCCCAGCATTTT.

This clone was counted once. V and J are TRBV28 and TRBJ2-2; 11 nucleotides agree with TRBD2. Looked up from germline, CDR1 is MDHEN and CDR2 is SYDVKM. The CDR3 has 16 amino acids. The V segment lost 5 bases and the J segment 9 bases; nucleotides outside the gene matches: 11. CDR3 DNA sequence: TGTGCCAGCAGTCCGCCGACTAGCGGGATCTCCCGGGAGCTGTTTTTT. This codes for CASSPPTSGISRELFF.

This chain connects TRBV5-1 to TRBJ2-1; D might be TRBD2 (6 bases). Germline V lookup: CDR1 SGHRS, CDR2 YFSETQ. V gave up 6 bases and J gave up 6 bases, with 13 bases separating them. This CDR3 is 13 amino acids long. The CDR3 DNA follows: TGCGCCAGCAATGTTGGGGGGAGCAATGAGCAGTTCTTC. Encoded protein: CASNVGGSNEQFF.

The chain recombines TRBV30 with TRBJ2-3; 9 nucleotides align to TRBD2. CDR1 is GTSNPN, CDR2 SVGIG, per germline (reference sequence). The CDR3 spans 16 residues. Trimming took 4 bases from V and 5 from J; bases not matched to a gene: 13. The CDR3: CAWTGLAGGPGDTQYF. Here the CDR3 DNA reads TGTGCCTGGACTGGCCTCGCGGGAGGGCCTGGAGATACGCAGTATTTT.

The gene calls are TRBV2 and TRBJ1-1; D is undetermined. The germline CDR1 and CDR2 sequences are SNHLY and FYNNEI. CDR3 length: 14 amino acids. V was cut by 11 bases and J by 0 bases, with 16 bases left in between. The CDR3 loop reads CAYERSVMNTEAFF. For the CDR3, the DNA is TGTGCCTACGAAAGGTCAGTAATGAACACTGAAGCTTTCTTT.

The CDR3 DNA follows: TGTGCCAGCAGCTTAGATAATAGCAATCAGCCCCAGCATTTT. As protein: CASSLDNSNQPQHF. The chain employs TRBV11-2 and TRBJ1-5; D ambiguous. V was clipped by 0 bases and J by 0 bases, with 3 bases between them. Germline V gives CDR1 SGHAT, CDR2 FQNNGV. The CDR3 loop spans 14 amino acids.

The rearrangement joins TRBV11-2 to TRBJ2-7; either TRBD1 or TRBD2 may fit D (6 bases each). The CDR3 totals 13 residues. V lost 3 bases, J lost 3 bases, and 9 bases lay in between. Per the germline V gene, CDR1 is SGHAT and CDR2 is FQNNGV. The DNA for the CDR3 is TGTGCCAGCAGCTTCAGGGGAGGCTACGAGCAGTACTTC. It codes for CASSFRGGYEQYF. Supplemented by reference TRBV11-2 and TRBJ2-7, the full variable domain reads EAGVAQSPRYKIIEKRQSVAFWCNPISGHATLYWYQQILGQGPKLLIQFQNNGVVDDSQLPKDRFSAERLKGVDSTLKIQPAKLEDSAVYLCASSFRGGYEQYFGPGTRLTVT.

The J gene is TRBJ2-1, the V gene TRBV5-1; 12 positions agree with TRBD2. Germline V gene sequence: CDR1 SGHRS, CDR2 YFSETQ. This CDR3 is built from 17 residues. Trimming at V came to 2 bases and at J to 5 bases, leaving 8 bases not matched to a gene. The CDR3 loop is CASSLPSGGAADNEQFF. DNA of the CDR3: TGCGCCAGCAGCTTACCTAGCGGGGGGGCTGCCGACAATGAGCAGTTCTTC.

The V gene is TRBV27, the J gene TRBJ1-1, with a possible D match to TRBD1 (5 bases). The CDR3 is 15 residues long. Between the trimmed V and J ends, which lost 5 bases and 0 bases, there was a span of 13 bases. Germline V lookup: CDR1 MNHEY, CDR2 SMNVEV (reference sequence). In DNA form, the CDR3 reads TGTGCCAGCAGTACGGGACGGGGGTTGAACACTGAAGCTTTCTTT. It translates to CASSTGRGLNTEAFF.

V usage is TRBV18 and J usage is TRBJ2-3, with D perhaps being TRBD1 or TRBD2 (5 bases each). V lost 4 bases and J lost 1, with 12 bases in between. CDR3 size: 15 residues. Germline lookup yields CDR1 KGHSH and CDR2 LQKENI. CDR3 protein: CASSQGLGGTDTQYF. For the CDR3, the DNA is TGTGCCAGCTCACAAGGGCTGGGGGGCACAGATACGCAGTATTTT. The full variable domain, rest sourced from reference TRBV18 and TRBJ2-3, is NAGVMQNPRHLVRRRGQEARLRCSPMKGHSHVYWYRQLPEEGLKFMVYLQKENIIDESGMPKERFSAEFPKEGPSILRIQQVVRGDSAAYFCASSQGLGGTDTQYFGPGTRLTVL.

CDR3: CASSTTGARQETQYF. CDR3 coding DNA: TGTGCCAGCAGTACTACGGGGGCCAGACAAGAGACCCAGTACTTC. The chain employs TRBV27 and TRBJ2-5, with D perhaps assigned TRBD1 or TRBD2 (6 bases each). In germline, CDR1 is MNHEY, CDR2 SMNVEV (reference sequence). The V and J ends lost 5 bases and 2 bases respectively, with 15 bases between them. The CDR3 runs 15 residues.

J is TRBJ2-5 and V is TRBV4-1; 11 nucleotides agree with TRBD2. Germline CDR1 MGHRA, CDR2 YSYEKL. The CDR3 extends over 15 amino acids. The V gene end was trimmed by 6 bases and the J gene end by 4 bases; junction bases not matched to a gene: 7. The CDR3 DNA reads TGCGCCAGCAGTCGGACTAGCGGGCAGTCAGAGACCCAGTACTTC. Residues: CASSRTSGQSETQYF.

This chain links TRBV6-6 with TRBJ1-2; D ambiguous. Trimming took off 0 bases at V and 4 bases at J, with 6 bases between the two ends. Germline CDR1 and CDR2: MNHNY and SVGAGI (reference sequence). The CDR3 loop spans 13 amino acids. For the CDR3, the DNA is TGTGCCAGCAGTTACTCTTCCTTCTATGGCTACACCTTC. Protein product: CASSYSSFYGYTF.

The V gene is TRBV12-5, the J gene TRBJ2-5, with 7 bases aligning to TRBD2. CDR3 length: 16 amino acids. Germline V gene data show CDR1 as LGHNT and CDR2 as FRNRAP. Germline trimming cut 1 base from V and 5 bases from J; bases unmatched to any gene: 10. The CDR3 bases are TGTGCTAGTGGTTTGGATCGGATAGCGGGTGAGGAGACCCAGTACTTC. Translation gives CASGLDRIAGEETQYF. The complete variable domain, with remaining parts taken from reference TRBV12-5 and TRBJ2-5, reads DARVTQTPRHKVTEMGQEVTMRCQPILGHNTVFWYRQTMMQGLELLAYFRNRAPLDDSGMPKDRFSAEMPDATLATLKIQPSEPRDSAVYFCASGLDRIAGEETQYFGPGTRLLVL.

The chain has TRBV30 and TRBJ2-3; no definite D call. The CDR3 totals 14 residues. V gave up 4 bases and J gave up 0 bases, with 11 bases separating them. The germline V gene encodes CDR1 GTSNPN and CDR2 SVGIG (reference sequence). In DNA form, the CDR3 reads TGTGCCTGGACCCCCAACCTCAGCACAGATACGCAGTATTTT. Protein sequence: CAWTPNLSTDTQYF. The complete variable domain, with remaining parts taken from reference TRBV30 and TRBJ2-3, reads SQTIHQWPATLVQPVGSPLSLECTVEGTSNPNLYWYRQAAGRGLQLLFYSVGIGQISSEVPQNLSASRPQDRQFILSSKKLLLSDSGFYLCAWTPNLSTDTQYFGPGTRLTVL.

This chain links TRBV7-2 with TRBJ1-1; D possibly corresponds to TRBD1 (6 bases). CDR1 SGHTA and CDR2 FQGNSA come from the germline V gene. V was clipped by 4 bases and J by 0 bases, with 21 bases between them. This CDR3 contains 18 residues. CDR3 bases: TGTGCCAGCAGCTCCCCCGCGTGGGGGCGCGTGGTGAACACTGAAGCTTTCTTT. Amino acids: CASSSPAWGRVVNTEAFF.

The CDR3 DNA reads TGTGCCAGCACAGGGGTCCCCGCCTACGAGCAGTACTTC. This encodes CASTGVPAYEQYF. The rearrangement uses TRBV10-3 and TRBJ2-7, with 7 bases lining up with TRBD1. The CDR3 covers 13 residues. J was trimmed by 2 bases and V by 10 bases; bases with no gene match: 8. Germline V gene sequence: CDR1 ENHRY, CDR2 SYGVKD.

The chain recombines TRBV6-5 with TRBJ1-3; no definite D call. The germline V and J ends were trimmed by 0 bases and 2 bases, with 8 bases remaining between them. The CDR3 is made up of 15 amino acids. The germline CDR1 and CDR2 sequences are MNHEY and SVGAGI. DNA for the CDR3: TGTGCCAGCAGTTACTCCGGCGGGGCTGGAAACACCATATATTTT. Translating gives CASSYSGGAGNTIYF.

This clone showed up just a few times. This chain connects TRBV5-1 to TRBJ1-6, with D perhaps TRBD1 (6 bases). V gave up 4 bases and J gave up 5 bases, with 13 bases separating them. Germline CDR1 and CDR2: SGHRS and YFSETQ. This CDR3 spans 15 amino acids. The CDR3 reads CASSLVRGNNSPLHF. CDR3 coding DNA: TGCGCCAGCAGCCTGGTCAGGGGAAATAATTCACCCCTCCACTTT.

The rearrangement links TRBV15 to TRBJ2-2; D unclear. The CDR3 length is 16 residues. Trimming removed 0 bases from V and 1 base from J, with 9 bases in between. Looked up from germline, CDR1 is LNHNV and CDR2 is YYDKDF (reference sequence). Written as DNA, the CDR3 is TGTGCCACCAGCAGAGATGCTGCCAGGAACACCGGGGAGCTGTTTTTT. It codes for CATSRDAARNTGELFF.

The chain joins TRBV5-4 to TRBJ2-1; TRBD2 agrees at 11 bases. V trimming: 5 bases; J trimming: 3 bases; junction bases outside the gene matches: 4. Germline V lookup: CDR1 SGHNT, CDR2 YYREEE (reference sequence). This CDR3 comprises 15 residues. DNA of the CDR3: TGTGCCAGCAGAGAGGGACTAGCGGACTACAATGAGCAGTTCTTC. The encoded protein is CASREGLADYNEQFF.

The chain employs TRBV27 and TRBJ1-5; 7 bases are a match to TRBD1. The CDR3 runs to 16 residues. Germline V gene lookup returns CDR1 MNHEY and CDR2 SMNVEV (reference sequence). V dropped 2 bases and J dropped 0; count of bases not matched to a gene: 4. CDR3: CASSLRGGHSNQPQHF. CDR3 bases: TGTGCCAGCAGTTTAAGAGGGGGCCATAGCAATCAGCCCCAGCATTTT.

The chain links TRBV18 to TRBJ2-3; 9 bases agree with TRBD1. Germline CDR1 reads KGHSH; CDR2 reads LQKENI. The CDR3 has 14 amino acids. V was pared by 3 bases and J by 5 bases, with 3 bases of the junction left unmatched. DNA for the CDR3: TGTGCCAGCTCACCCAAGACAGGGGGAGATACGCAGTATTTT. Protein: CASSPKTGGDTQYF.

Written as DNA, the CDR3 is TGTGCCACCAGCAGGACAGGGGGTAAAGCTTTCTTT. As protein: CATSRTGGKAFF. The chain employs TRBV15 and TRBJ1-1, with 9 bases identical to TRBD1. J gave up 9 bases and V 3 bases, and 2 bases lay outside the gene matches. The CDR3 contains 12 residues. Germline V gives CDR1 LNHNV, CDR2 YYDKDF (reference sequence).

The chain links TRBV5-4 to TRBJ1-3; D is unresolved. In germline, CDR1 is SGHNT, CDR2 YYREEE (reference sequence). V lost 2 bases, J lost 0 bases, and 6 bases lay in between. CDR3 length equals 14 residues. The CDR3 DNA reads TGTGCCAGCAGCTTAGAGCACTCTGGAAACACCATATATTTT. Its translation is CASSLEHSGNTIYF.

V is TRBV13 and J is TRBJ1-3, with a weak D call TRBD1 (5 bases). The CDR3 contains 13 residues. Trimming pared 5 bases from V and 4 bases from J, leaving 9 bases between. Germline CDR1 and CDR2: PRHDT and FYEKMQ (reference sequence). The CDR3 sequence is CASSPRTGNTIYF. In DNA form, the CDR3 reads TGTGCCAGCAGCCCCCGGACAGGAAACACCATATATTTT.

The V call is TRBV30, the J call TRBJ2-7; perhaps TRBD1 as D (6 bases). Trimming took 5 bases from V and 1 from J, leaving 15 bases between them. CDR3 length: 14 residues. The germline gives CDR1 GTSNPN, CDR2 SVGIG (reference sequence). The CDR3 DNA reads TGTGCCTGGGGGCCCGGGACAAAATCCTACGAGCAGTACTTC. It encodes CAWGPGTKSYEQYF.

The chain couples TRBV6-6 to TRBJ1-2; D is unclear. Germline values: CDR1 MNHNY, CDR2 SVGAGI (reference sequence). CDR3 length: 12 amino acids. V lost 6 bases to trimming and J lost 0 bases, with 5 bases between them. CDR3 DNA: TGTGCCAGCAGGAAGGCTAACTATGGCTACACCTTC. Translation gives CASRKANYGYTF.

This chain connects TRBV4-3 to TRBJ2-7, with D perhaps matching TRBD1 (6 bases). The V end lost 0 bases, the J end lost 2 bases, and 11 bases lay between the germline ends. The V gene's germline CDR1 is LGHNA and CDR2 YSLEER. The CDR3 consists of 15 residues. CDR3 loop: CASSQEGWGPYEQYF. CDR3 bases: TGCGCCAGCAGCCAAGAAGGTTGGGGGCCCTACGAGCAGTACTTC.

CDR3 sequence: CSVWEETQYF. CDR3 nucleotides: TGCAGCGTTTGGGAGGAGACCCAGTACTTC. This sequence joins TRBV29-1 and TRBJ2-5, with a weak D call TRBD2 (5 bases). Germline CDR1 and CDR2: SQVTM and ANQGSEA. The CDR3 covers 10 residues. V shed 5 bases and J shed 5 bases, with 6 bases lying between them.

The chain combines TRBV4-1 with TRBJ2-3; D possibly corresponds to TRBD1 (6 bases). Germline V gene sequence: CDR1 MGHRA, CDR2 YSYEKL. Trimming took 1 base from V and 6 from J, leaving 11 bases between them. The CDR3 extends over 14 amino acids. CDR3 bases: TGCGCCAGCAGCCAAGTTCAGGGGCTCGATACGCAGTATTTT. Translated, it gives CASSQVQGLDTQYF.

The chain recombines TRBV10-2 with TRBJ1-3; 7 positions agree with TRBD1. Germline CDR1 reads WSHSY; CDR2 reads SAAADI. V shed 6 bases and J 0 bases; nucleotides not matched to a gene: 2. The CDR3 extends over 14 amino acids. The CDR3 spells CASRTGSSGNTIYF. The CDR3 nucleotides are TGCGCCAGCAGGACAGGGAGCTCTGGAAACACCATATATTTT.